This entry lists 9 T cell receptor beta chains sequenced from one sample in a study of blood T cell repertoires in COVID-19. Here immunoSEQ multiplex PCR was the method, and the copy in TCRdb shows in-frame clones only, minus some. The sample lists about 38,000 clones; approximately 74% were seen once. The sequencing input was peripheral blood. These TCRs come from a man between 65 and 80 years old with COVID-19, enrolled during active disease.

V and J are TRBV5-1 and TRBJ2-2, with 10 nucleotides matching TRBD1. J lost 7 bases, V lost 2 bases, and 5 bases had no gene match. Germline values: CDR1 SGHRS, CDR2 YFSETQ. The CDR3 has 15 amino acids. CDR3 nucleotide sequence: TGCGCCAGCAGCTTCGGGACAGGGGAAGGCGGGGAGCTGTTTTTT. This translates into CASSFGTGEGGELFF.

This chain links TRBV19 with TRBJ1-6; TRBD1 is a possible D gene (6 bases). V lost 5 bases, J lost 10 bases, and 15 bases lay in between. CDR1 and CDR2 from the germline V gene are LNHDA and SQIVND (reference sequence). The CDR3 spans 14 residues. The CDR3 loop reads CASSVTQGQSPLHF. In DNA, the CDR3 is TGTGCCAGTAGTGTCACTCAGGGGCAGTCACCCCTCCACTTT.

This chain joins TRBV28 and TRBJ1-2; D is possibly TRBD1 (5 bases). The CDR3 loop spans 15 amino acids. Between the trimmed V and J ends, which lost 2 bases and 2 bases, there was a span of 12 bases. Germline-derived CDR1 and CDR2 are MDHEN and SYDVKM. The CDR3, as DNA: TGTGCCAGCAGTTTAGTTTGGGGCTACAACTATGGCTACACCTTC. Its translation is CASSLVWGYNYGYTF.

The genes are TRBV7-2 and TRBJ2-1; D uncertain. V was shortened by 3 bases and J by 4 bases, with 10 bases between the two germline ends. Germline V gene data show CDR1 as SGHTA and CDR2 as FQGNSA. The CDR3 is made up of 14 amino acids. The CDR3 loop reads CASSFVESYNEQFF. CDR3 nucleotide sequence: TGTGCCAGCAGCTTCGTCGAGAGTTACAATGAGCAGTTCTTC.

This clone was detected a few times. V and J are TRBV24-1 and TRBJ2-4; D may be TRBD1 (7 bases). Germline CDR1 is KGHDR and CDR2 is SFDVKD. V lost 4 bases and J 0 bases, leaving 15 bases between the germline ends. There are 17 residues in the CDR3. Here the CDR3 reads CATSDSSGGLAKNIQYF. The CDR3 nucleotides are TGTGCCACCAGTGACTCGTCAGGGGGGCTAGCCAAAAACATTCAGTACTTC.

The chain is built from TRBV21-1 and TRBJ2-3; the tabulated D call, TRBD2, remains unverified against the DNA. TRBV21-1 is deemed a pseudogene. CDR3 size: 15 residues. The CDR3 nucleotides read TGTGCCAGCAGCATCGGAGGGGCGGGCACAGATACGCAGTATTTT. It specifies CASSIGGAGTDTQYF.

The gene calls are TRBV9 and TRBJ2-7; unclear D gene. The CDR3 loop spans 15 amino acids. Deletions cut 0 bases from V and 2 bases from J, with 12 bases between. CDR1 is SGDLS and CDR2 is YYNGEE in the germline V gene. CDR3: CASSVAGTEPYEQYF. As DNA, the CDR3 is TGTGCCAGCAGCGTAGCGGGTACGGAGCCCTACGAGCAGTACTTC.

The V call is TRBV11-2, the J call TRBJ2-1; perhaps TRBD2 as D (5 bases). The CDR3 consists of 13 residues. Germline V gene data show CDR1 as SGHAT and CDR2 as FQNNGV. Trimming pared 0 bases from V and 9 bases from J, leaving 9 bases between. The CDR3 DNA is TGTGCCAGCAGCTTAGATCTAGGAGGTGAGCAGTTCTTC. Translated, it gives CASSLDLGGEQFF.

The V gene is TRBV25-1, the J gene TRBJ1-6, with 7 bases identical to TRBD1. CDR3 size: 13 residues. The germline V gene encodes CDR1 MGHDK and CDR2 SYGVNS. After removal of 6 bases from V and 14 bases from J, the junction contained 10 bases not matched to a gene. CDR3 bases: TGTGCCAGCAGCCCGAACAGGGGTAAGGCCCTCCACTTT. The encoded protein is CASSPNRGKALHF.